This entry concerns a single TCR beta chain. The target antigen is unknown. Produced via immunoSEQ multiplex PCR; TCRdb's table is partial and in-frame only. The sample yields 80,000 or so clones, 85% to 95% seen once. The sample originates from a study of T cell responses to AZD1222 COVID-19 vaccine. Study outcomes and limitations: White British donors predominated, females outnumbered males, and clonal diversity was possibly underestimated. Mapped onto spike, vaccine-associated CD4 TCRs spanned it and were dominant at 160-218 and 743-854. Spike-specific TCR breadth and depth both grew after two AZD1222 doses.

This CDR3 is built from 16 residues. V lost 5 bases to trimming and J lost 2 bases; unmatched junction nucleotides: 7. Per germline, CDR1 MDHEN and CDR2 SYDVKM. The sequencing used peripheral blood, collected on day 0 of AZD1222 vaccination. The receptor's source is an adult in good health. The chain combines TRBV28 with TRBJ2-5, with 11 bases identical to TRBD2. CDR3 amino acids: CASSHLTSGAQETQYF. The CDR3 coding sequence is TGTGCCAGCAGTCACTTGACTAGCGGGGCACAAGAGACCCAGTACTTC.